This passage covers 29 T cell receptor beta chains from one sample sequenced in a study of monozygotic twins with inflammatory bowel disease (dated by TCRdb to the late 2010s). Library preparation was by 5' RACE. The instrument given in TCRdb is Illumina HiSeq 2500. Once TCRdb had reprocessed the reads, it stored one entry per CDR3 protein sequence and supplied no DNA. The sample's own table lists a few hundred thousand distinct CDR3 sequences. The leading ten clones occupy 2% to 3% of the sample. Sequenced input: blood. These receptors all come from a human donor with ulcerative colitis or Crohn's disease, or a healthy co-twin of an affected twin (not recorded which).

V gene TRBV7-9 combines with J gene TRBJ1-6. In germline, CDR1 is SEHNR, CDR2 FQNEAQ (reference sequence). The CDR3 has 12 residues. The CDR3 loop reads CASSLETSPLHF. Full variable domain (missing parts from reference TRBV7-9 and TRBJ1-6): DTGVSQNPRHKITKRGQNVTFRCDPISEHNRLYWYRQTLGQGPEFLTYFQNEAQLEKSRLLSDRFSAERPKGSFSTLEIQRTEQGDSAMYLCASSLETSPLHFGNGTRLTVT.

This chain links TRBV3-1 with TRBJ2-5; the TRBD1 assignment by TCRdb is unverifiable without DNA. There are 18 residues in the CDR3. CDR1 is LGHDT, CDR2 YNNKEL, per germline (reference sequence). CDR3 sequence: CASSQDLTARRLGETQYF.

This chain connects TRBV7-9 to TRBJ2-5; TCRdb lists TRBD1, though no DNA is available to test this call. CDR1 is SEHNR and CDR2 is FQNEAQ in the germline V gene (reference sequence). The CDR3 length is 15 residues. The CDR3 region is CASSLWTGGDETQYF.

The rearrangement links TRBV6-5 to TRBJ1-6; TCRdb outputs TRBD1, but without DNA this stays unchecked. CDR3 length equals 17 residues. CDR1 is MNHEY, CDR2 SVGAGI, per germline. CDR3 sequence: CASSLPGQGLGGSPLHF.

The V and J genes are TRBV20-1 and TRBJ2-7. The V gene's germline CDR1 is DFQATT and CDR2 SNEGSKA (reference sequence). The CDR3 spans 12 residues. The chain's CDR3 is CSARVPTYEQYF.

The chain has TRBV20-1 and TRBJ2-7; TCRdb names TRBD1, which stays unverified in the absence of DNA. Germline-derived CDR1 and CDR2 are DFQATT and SNEGSKA (reference sequence). The CDR3 extends over 14 amino acids. The CDR3 region is CSASLPGQRYEQYF.

This chain joins TRBV29-1 and TRBJ2-5; TCRdb's assignment of TRBD1 cannot be checked, as there is no DNA. This CDR3 is built from 13 residues. Germline CDR1 is SQVTM and CDR2 is ANQGSEA. CDR3 loop: CSVLGRDGKTQYF.

This chain joins TRBV27 and TRBJ2-3; TCRdb names TRBD2, which stays unverified in the absence of DNA. This CDR3 region has 14 residues. CDR1 and CDR2 from the germline V gene are MNHEY and SMNVEV (reference sequence). CDR3 residues: CASSPAGGTDTQYF.

The chain couples TRBV20-1 to TRBJ2-4; the D call of TRBD2 rests on TCRdb alone, since no DNA is present to check it. Germline loops: CDR1 DFQATT, CDR2 SNEGSKA (reference sequence). The CDR3 length is 15 residues. The CDR3 sequence is CSARGAGDHGNIQYF.

The chain couples TRBV20-1 to TRBJ2-1; TCRdb names TRBD1, which stays unverified in the absence of DNA. This CDR3 is 13 amino acids long. Germline loops: CDR1 DFQATT, CDR2 SNEGSKA (reference sequence). CDR3 sequence reads: CSAGRDRDNEQFF.

V gene TRBV6-1 combines with J gene TRBJ2-3; the D gene TCRdb calls, TRBD1, cannot be checked with no DNA. Germline lookup yields CDR1 MNHNS and CDR2 SASEGT. The length of the CDR3 is 14 residues. CDR3 sequence: CASSKSRTSLSQYF.

The rearrangement uses TRBV5-1 and TRBJ2-3; TCRdb names TRBD2, which stays unverified in the absence of DNA. Germline CDR1 and CDR2: SGHRS and YFSETQ. The CDR3 extends over 17 amino acids. CDR3 in amino acids: CASSPGTSGRRTDTQYF.

The gene calls are TRBV5-1 and TRBJ2-5. The CDR3 has 14 residues. The germline V gene encodes CDR1 SGHRS and CDR2 YFSETQ. CDR3 sequence reads: CASGLEDPQETQYF. The variable domain in full, completed from reference TRBV5-1 and TRBJ2-5, reads KAGVTQTPRYLIKTRGQQVTLSCSPISGHRSVSWYQQTPGQGLQFLFEYFSETQRNKGNFPGRFSGRQFSNSRSEMNVSTLELGDSALYLCASGLEDPQETQYFGPGTRLLVL.

This chain connects TRBV5-6 to TRBJ2-1; TCRdb's assignment of TRBD2 cannot be checked, as there is no DNA. CDR3 size: 16 residues. Germline loops: CDR1 SGHDT, CDR2 YYEEEE. The CDR3 spells CASTFRLGLAYNEQFF.

The J gene is TRBJ2-7, the V gene TRBV28; the TRBD2 assignment by TCRdb is unverifiable without DNA. Germline CDR1 MDHEN, CDR2 SYDVKM. The CDR3 length is 16 residues. The CDR3 sequence: CASSPHRSDRPYEQYF.

The chain employs TRBV30 and TRBJ1-2; without DNA, the TCRdb call of TRBD1 cannot be checked. The CDR3 is 13 amino acids. Germline V gives CDR1 GTSNPN, CDR2 SVGIG (reference sequence). This chain's CDR3 is CALQGTGMMGYTF.

The chain couples TRBV7-9 to TRBJ2-7; TCRdb's D call, TRBD1, is unchecked because there is no DNA. The germline CDR1 and CDR2 sequences are SEHNR and FQNEAQ (reference sequence). The CDR3 is 13 residues long. This chain's CDR3 is CAGEGGEGYEQYF.

The chain employs TRBV19 and TRBJ1-2; checking the TCRdb D call of TRBD1 is not possible without DNA. From germline, CDR1 is LNHDA and CDR2 SQIVND (reference sequence). The CDR3 extends over 16 amino acids. The CDR3 loop is CASRGVGTGGVYGYTF. Full variable domain (remainder filled in from reference TRBV19 and TRBJ1-2): DGGITQSPKYLFRKEGQNVTLSCEQNLNHDAMYWYRQDPGQGLRLIYYSQIVNDFQKGDIAEGYSVSREKKESFPLTVTSAQKNPTAFYLCASRGVGTGGVYGYTFGSGTRLTVV.

The V call is TRBV29-1, the J call TRBJ2-7; the D call of TRBD2 rests on TCRdb alone, since no DNA is present to check it. Germline V gene data show CDR1 as SQVTM and CDR2 as ANQGSEA. This CDR3 has 14 amino acids. CDR3 loop: CSVPTTNPLYEQYF.

This chain links TRBV20-1 with TRBJ1-2. The CDR3 runs 13 residues. Germline-derived CDR1 and CDR2 are DFQATT and SNEGSKA (reference sequence). CDR3 protein: CSADGSFNYGYTF.

The chain links TRBV20-1 to TRBJ2-3; TCRdb proposes TRBD2, but this gene call is untestable without DNA. Per germline, CDR1 DFQATT and CDR2 SNEGSKA (reference sequence). The CDR3 runs to 12 residues. This CDR3 reads CSARDSGRKEYF.

The V gene is TRBV6-1, the J gene TRBJ2-2. The V gene's germline CDR1 is MNHNS and CDR2 SASEGT. There are 13 residues in the CDR3. The CDR3 protein is CASSDYSNRELFF.

V is TRBV11-2 and J is TRBJ1-1. CDR3 length equals 15 residues. Germline V gives CDR1 SGHAT, CDR2 FQNNGV. The CDR3 loop reads CASSSTLSVDTEAFF. Variable domain in full (rest from reference TRBV11-2 and TRBJ1-1): EAGVAQSPRYKIIEKRQSVAFWCNPISGHATLYWYQQILGQGPKLLIQFQNNGVVDDSQLPKDRFSAERLKGVDSTLKIQPAKLEDSAVYLCASSSTLSVDTEAFFGQGTRLTVV.

V gene TRBV7-9 combines with J gene TRBJ1-2; with no DNA, the TCRdb D assignment of TRBD1 cannot be verified. Looked up from germline, CDR1 is SEHNR and CDR2 is FQNEAQ (reference sequence). The CDR3 is 13 amino acids. The CDR3 is CASSPDSFYGYTF.

The V and J genes are TRBV2 and TRBJ1-6; the TCRdb call, TRBD1, lacks DNA for checking. The germline CDR1 and CDR2 sequences are SNHLY and FYNNEI. The length of the CDR3 is 15 residues. The CDR3 loop reads CASSESGGAESPLHF.

V and J are TRBV20-1 and TRBJ2-5; the TCRdb D gene call, TRBD2, has no DNA to confirm it. The CDR3 spans 13 residues. CDR1 DFQATT and CDR2 SNEGSKA come from the germline V gene (reference sequence). The CDR3 spells CSARRTSGETQYF.

The chain combines TRBV12-3 or TRBV12-4 with TRBJ2-1. CDR3 size: 15 residues. CDR3 in amino acids: CASSLMASSYNEQFF.

The rearrangement uses TRBV7-2 and TRBJ1-1; TCRdb calls TRBD1, which cannot be checked without DNA. CDR1 and CDR2 from the germline V gene are SGHTA and FQGNSA. The CDR3 is made up of 14 amino acids. The CDR3 loop reads CASSSQGLRTEAFF. The variable domain in full, with the rest retrieved from reference TRBV7-2 and TRBJ1-1, is GAGVSQSPSNKVTEKGKDVELRCDPISGHTALYWYRQSLGQGLEFLIYFQGNSAPDKSGLPSDRFSAERTGGSVSTLTIQRTQQEDSAVYLCASSSQGLRTEAFFGQGTRLTVV.

The CDR3 protein is CASSDRGPDTQYF. The genes are TRBV7-6 and TRBJ2-3; the D call from TCRdb, TRBD1, cannot be confirmed without DNA. Germline V gene lookup returns CDR1 SGHVS and CDR2 FNYEAQ. This CDR3 has 13 residues.